This T cell receptor beta chain was sequenced for a study of cytomegalovirus exposure and HLA in healthy donors. The table lists this clone with a count of one. Looked up from germline, CDR1 is SGHTA and CDR2 is FQGNSA. The CDR3 is made up of 17 amino acids. The trim removed 5 bases at V and 4 bases at J, leaving 8 bases unmatched. With 60 Vbeta and 13 Jbeta primers, the PCR was carried out. Some clones are missing from TCRdb's copy, which holds only in-frame ones; the method was immunoSEQ multiplex PCR. The data show approximately 150,000 clones, approximately 80% seen once. This TCR was sampled from a middle-aged woman in good health and CMV-seropositive. The sequenced sample consisted of PBMCs. The V and J genes are TRBV7-2 and TRBJ1-4; 12 positions match TRBD1. CDR3 in DNA: TGTGCCAGCAGCCGCGGGGACAGGGGGCTCTATAATGAAAAACTGTTTTTT. It specifies CASSRGDRGLYNEKLFF.